The clone carrying this TCR beta chain has ten or more counts. The antigen is unknown. This specimen comes from a study of HIV-infected patients and healthy controls. Overall study findings and caveats: In healthy controls, MAIT alpha CDR3s were common; in HIV+ repertoires, severely depleted.

Germline CDR1 is LGHDT and CDR2 is YNNKEL (reference sequence). This CDR3 is 16 amino acids long. Trimming removed 0 bases from V and 0 bases from J, with 9 bases in between. All unsorted peripheral T cells were captured because whole blood was used without fractionation. Alpha and beta constant-region primers primed reverse transcription of around 550 ng RNA. Alpha and beta chain libraries were made separately by chain-specific third strand synthesis with multiplexing indices. A single primer pair per chain amplified all rearrangements, with per-molecule barcodes. TCRdb passed the 5' RACE reads through MiXCR, listing each CDR3 protein once. In the table there are 10,000 or so distinct CDR3 sequences, 5.2% of which are singletons.

The rearrangement joins TRBV3-1 to TRBJ2-1; unclear D gene. Sequenced here: blood, sampled before antiretroviral therapy. This TCR came from an adult with HIV infection. CDR3 in DNA: TGTGCCAGCAGCCAAGATCGAATGAGCTCCTACAATGAGCAGTTCTTC. Protein: CASSQDRMSSYNEQFF.